This T cell receptor beta chain was documented in a study of early T cells in non-severe SARS-CoV-2 infection. Study in general: Sequencing used unsorted whole-blood bulk RNA, so chains lack pairing. Study-wide results and limits: Anti-spike CD8 responses were favored by VDJdb matching, which missed private and CD4 specificities.

Individual cDNA molecules carried attached unique molecular identifiers. TCRdb redid the calling of the 5' RACE reads with MiXCR, one entry per CDR3 protein. The sample gives 60,000 or so distinct CDR3 sequences, around 13% of which show up once; about 1.3% is in the top ten. With 5 bases clipped from V and 5 bases from J, the junction kept 3 bases outside the gene matches. The CDR3 loop spans 13 amino acids. Germline CDR1 KGHSH, CDR2 LQKENI. A few counts support this clonotype. Its antigen is still unknown. This clonotype was sampled from an adult who was a healthcare worker with PCR-confirmed SARS-CoV-2 infection or an uninfected control (not recorded which). The sample in question was whole blood, obtained at baseline. The chain carries TRBV18 and TRBJ1-5; 7 bases are shared with TRBD1. The CDR3 DNA reads TGTGCCAGCTCAGGAGACAGGGATCAGCCCCAGCATTTT. The encoded protein is CASSGDRDQPQHF.